This TCR beta chain was captured in a study of Siglec-9 on CD8 T cells in melanoma (dated 2019 in TCRdb). General notes on the study: In this study, researchers looked at how Siglec-9 is expressed on CD8+ T cells and what Siglec-9 does to regulate T cells within the melanoma tumor microenvironment.

Libraries were built with the immunoSEQ multiplex PCR assay. Sourced from immuneACCESS, this table was stored by TCRdb with only in-frame sequences that have V and J called. A share of the clones is absent; for the studies checked, an unresolved V gene accounts for under half, and the remainder has no known explanation. This sample holds approximately 39,000 clones; about 80% were observed only once. In total, the top ten clones hold about 1.7% of the sample. Spanning cysteine to phenylalanine, the CDR3 consists of 13 amino acids. Left in the record is the CDR3 DNA by itself, 39 bases read in frame from the first base. Per the germline V gene, SGHDT is the CDR1 and YYEEEE is the CDR2. V loses 4 bases, J loses 6 bases, and the germline ends lie 13 bases apart. Study-wide findings and limitations: An effector memory CD8+ T-cell subset that appeared to accumulate within melanoma tumors was reported to be marked and regulated by Siglec-9.

This clone was detected once. Its antigen is currently not known. Base qualities were left out, and no much larger clone turns up one base away. Sequencing was done on a sample of Siglec-9- CD8+ T cells sorted from blood. The label giving this sample's cell subset or site can be read as: CD8 T cells lacking Siglec-9. This receptor was identified in a human donor in good health. This chain joins TRBV5-6 to TRBJ1-1; TRBD1 could be the D gene, as 5 bases match. The CDR3 region reads CASSLGTGAEAFF. The nucleotides are TGTGCCAGCAGCCTAGGGACGGGGGCTGAAGCTTTCTTT.